The present entry profiles one TCR beta chain with its context. Per the original methods: Amplification of reference gene primers provided the estimated nucleated cell counts. TCRdb keeps only in-frame clones here, not all; method: immunoSEQ multiplex PCR. The V and J calls and clone size were taken over from that table, and D and trimming were inferred from the DNA. The sample lists approximately 220,000 clones; about 80% were seen once. Clinical history reported by participants formed the basis on which cohorts were assigned. Germline CDR1 reads MNHEY; CDR2 reads SMNVEV (reference sequence). The CDR3 totals 15 residues. Unmatched junction bases numbered 10, after V lost 6 bases and J lost 3 bases. The sample comes from a study of blood T cell repertoires in COVID-19. Study context: Sample material is recorded as cDNA or gDNA derived from T cells, B-cell-depleted T cells, or PBMCs.

Sequenced sample: PBMCs or T cells enriched from blood (not recorded which). The source is a woman aged 45 to 65 who had been exposed to COVID-19. The rearrangement links TRBV27 to TRBJ1-2; 7 nucleotides align to TRBD1. CDR3 in amino acids: CASSPETGPYYGYTF. As DNA, the CDR3 is TGTGCCAGCAGCCCAGAGACAGGGCCCTACTATGGCTACACCTTC.